This entry features one TCR beta chain sequence. Its specific antigen is unknown. No much larger clone is present one base from it, and per-base qualities are unavailable. This entry comes from a study of patients and donors after allogeneic stem cell transplantation (TCRdb year 2020). Preparation of the library involved RT-PCR. Instrument used: NextSeq 550. Clones were called with MiXCR by TCRdb after fastp trimmed the public reads at Q25, and only in-frame beta chains were retained. Every entry covers one CDR3 protein and lists the most common genes and DNA from its rows. For this sample there are fewer than 500,000 distinct CDR3 sequences; approximately 16% appear just once. The ten largest clonotypes hold 7% to 7.5% of the sample. The CDR3, cysteine through phenylalanine, is 16 amino acids long. This entry keeps only the CDR3 DNA: 48 bases, framed from base 1. V lost 6 bases and J lost 5 bases; the stretch between them is 19 bases long.

The chain links TRBV12-3 or TRBV12-4 with TRBJ1-4; the D gene assignment is ambiguous. This TCR derives from a human donor who was either an allogeneic HSCT recipient or a stem cell or donor lymphocyte infusion donor (not recorded which). It is not recorded whose cells these are; they may come from a transplant donor. Sequencing was carried out using blood, either unsorted or a sorted T cell fraction (not recorded which). The CDR3 amino acid sequence is: CASSHPTSGKNEKLFF. The sequence in DNA is TGTGCCAGCAGCCACCCAACTAGCGGTAAAAATGAAAAACTGTTTTTT.